This T cell receptor beta chain was obtained from a study of cytomegalovirus exposure and HLA in healthy donors. Findings of the study overall: Some V segments, including TRBV6-2 and TRBV6-3, were excluded as indistinguishable. Researchers reported that a few CMV-associated chains were confirmed in vitro as CMV antigen-specific.

This clone was observed a handful of times. What it binds is unknown. V lost 0 bases, J lost 0 bases, and 9 bases lay in between. This CDR3 has 15 amino acids. The germline gives CDR1 SGDLS, CDR2 YYNGEE. This PCR relied on a set of 60 Vbeta primers and 13 Jbeta primers. Some clones are missing from TCRdb's copy, which holds only in-frame ones; the method was immunoSEQ multiplex PCR. The table has tens of thousands of clones, 65% to 85% seen once. The sequencing sample was made of PBMCs. The V gene is TRBV9, the J gene TRBJ1-2; D is unclear. This receptor was obtained from a girl between 2 and 10 years old in good health and CMV-seropositive. CDR3 sequence reads: CASSVGQATNYGYTF. The CDR3 region has the DNA TGTGCCAGCAGCGTAGGGCAGGCAACTAACTATGGCTACACCTTC.